One and the same sample provided the 20 T cell receptor beta chains below, sequenced in a study of T-cell reconstitution after alpha-beta-depleted transplantation in children. Study-level results: Diversity and T-cell counts at one year after transplant derived mostly from new T cells.

The TCRbeta library was prepared with unique molecular identifiers. TCRdb independently ran MiXCR on the PCR reads; one entry per CDR3 protein. The data hold hundreds of thousands of distinct CDR3 sequences, with 6% to 10% observed a single time. These receptors lack a known antigen. The sample consisted of peripheral blood, taken 360 days after TCRalphabeta/CD19-depleted stem cell transplant. These receptors all come from a female patient aged 2-15 years who had a stem cell transplant for Fanconi anemia, so the T cells may come from the graft donor.

This clonotype was seen ten or more times. The genes are TRBV5-1 and TRBJ2-7, with unresolved D. Germline CDR1 SGHRS, CDR2 YFSETQ. V lost 0 bases to trimming and J lost 8 bases, with 12 bases between them. This CDR3 region has 13 residues. The CDR3 sequence is CASSLGEMMQQYF. The CDR3 DNA reads TGCGCCAGCAGCTTGGGGGAAATGATGCAGCAGTACTTC.

At least ten counts were recorded for this clonotype. The CDR3 nucleotides read TGCGCCAGCAGCTTCCCGGACACGGGGGTTGGGGCCAACGTCCTGACTTTC. It yields the protein CASSFPDTGVGANVLTF. The chain uses TRBV5-1 and TRBJ2-6, with TRBD2 as a possible D gene (6 bases). The V end was cut by 2 bases, the J end by 3 bases, with 15 bases between. This CDR3 has 17 amino acids. Germline V gene sequence: CDR1 SGHRS, CDR2 YFSETQ. Together with reference TRBV5-1 and TRBJ2-6, the CDR3 gives the full variable domain: KAGVTQTPRYLIKTRGQQVTLSCSPISGHRSVSWYQQTPGQGLQFLFEYFSETQRNKGNFPGRFSGRQFSNSRSEMNVSTLELGDSALYLCASSFPDTGVGANVLTFGAGSRLTVL.

This clonotype was seen many times. V usage is TRBV5-4 and J usage is TRBJ2-3; perhaps TRBD1 as D (5 bases). Trimming removed 4 bases at V and 0 bases at J, with 15 bases between. This CDR3 is 16 amino acids long. Germline loops: CDR1 SGHNT, CDR2 YYREEE (reference sequence). The CDR3 is CASSKVGRSSTDTQYF. As DNA, the CDR3 is TGTGCCAGCAGCAAGGTGGGGCGGTCTAGCACAGATACGCAGTATTTT.

This clonotype was found a few times. This chain links TRBV9 with TRBJ2-1; 7 nucleotides align to TRBD2. CDR3 length: 15 residues. Germline lookup yields CDR1 SGDLS and CDR2 YYNGEE. V was clipped by 2 bases and J by 6 bases; unmatched bases: 8. In DNA, the CDR3 is TGTGCCAGCAGCGTTTGGGCTAGCGGTGGCAATGAGCAGTTCTTC. It encodes CASSVWASGGNEQFF.

This clonotype was observed a few times. V is TRBV16 and J is TRBJ1-5; D gene uncertain. The germline V gene has CDR1 KGHSY and CDR2 FQNENV. V gave up 1 base and J gave up 8 bases, with 18 bases separating them. This CDR3 is built from 16 residues. CDR3 in amino acids: CASSQLGLTDSEPQHF. Written as DNA, the CDR3 is TGTGCCAGCAGCCAATTAGGGCTAACGGACTCGGAGCCCCAGCATTTT.

The genes are TRBV21-1 and TRBJ2-7. TRBV21-1 is a known pseudogene. There are 17 residues in the CDR3. CDR3 region: CASSKIRSCGSPYEQYF. The CDR3 DNA reads as TGTGCCAGCAGCAAAATTCGCTCCTGTGGGAGTCCCTACGAGCAGTACTTC.

The chain recombines TRBV7-9 with TRBJ1-6; D ambiguous. The V gene's germline CDR1 is SEHNR and CDR2 FQNEAQ (reference sequence). The CDR3 contains 17 residues. Trimming removed 5 bases from V and 0 bases from J, with 14 bases in between. The CDR3 DNA follows: TGTGCCAGCAGCCGTCGGACTGCCAGCTCCTATAATTCACCCCTCCACTTT. This translates into CASSRRTASSYNSPLHF. Full variable domain (rest looked up from reference TRBV7-9 and TRBJ1-6): DTGVSQNPRHKITKRGQNVTFRCDPISEHNRLYWYRQTLGQGPEFLTYFQNEAQLEKSRLLSDRFSAERPKGSFSTLEIQRTEQGDSAMYLCASSRRTASSYNSPLHFGNGTRLTVT.

This clonotype was detected ten times or more. This chain uses TRBV4-2 with TRBJ1-5; 10 bases are a match to TRBD1. The CDR3 has 16 residues. CDR1 and CDR2 from the germline V gene are LGHNA and YNFKEQ. The V segment lost 1 base and the J segment 7 bases; nucleotides outside the gene matches: 7. The CDR3 nucleotides read TGTGCCAGCAGCCAAGGGGGACAGGGGATACTCCAGCCCCAGCATTTT. Protein: CASSQGGQGILQPQHF.

This clonotype was observed many times. The chain has TRBV4-3 and TRBJ2-2, with unresolved D. V was trimmed by 5 bases and J by 1 base, leaving 8 bases between them. The CDR3 is 14 amino acids. Per germline, CDR1 LGHNA and CDR2 YSLEER. The CDR3 coding sequence is TGCGCCAGCAGCGAGACGGTGAACACCGGGGAGCTGTTTTTT. Translated: CASSETVNTGELFF.

This clonotype was seen ten or more times. The CDR3 nucleotides read TGTGCCAGCAGCTCCCTACAAAATGAGCAGTTCTTC. It translates to CASSSLQNEQFF. This chain connects TRBV7-3 to TRBJ2-1, with D uncertain. The CDR3 spans 12 residues. Germline lookup yields CDR1 SGHTA and CDR2 FQGTGA. Deletions cut 4 bases from V and 7 bases from J, with 8 bases between.

This clonotype was counted between two and nine times. The chain is built from TRBV27 and TRBJ1-2; 10 bases agree with TRBD1. V was pared by 4 bases and J by 6 bases, with 14 bases of the junction left unmatched. The CDR3 totals 17 residues. The germline V gene encodes CDR1 MNHEY and CDR2 SMNVEV (reference sequence). The CDR3 loop is CASSSFWDRGSSDGYTF. The CDR3 DNA reads as TGTGCCAGCAGTTCCTTTTGGGACAGGGGAAGCTCGGATGGCTACACCTTC.

This clonotype came up many times. The rearrangement joins TRBV20-1 to TRBJ1-2; D gene unclear. V was clipped by 1 base and J by 4 bases, with 7 bases between them. The V gene's germline CDR1 is DFQATT and CDR2 SNEGSKA (reference sequence). The CDR3 runs to 12 residues. CDR3: CSARGGVYGYTF. In DNA form, the CDR3 reads TGCAGTGCTAGAGGGGGTGTCTATGGCTACACCTTC.

This clonotype was seen repeatedly, ten times or more. The rearrangement links TRBV12-3 or TRBV12-4 to TRBJ2-3; D gene ambiguous. Trimming took off 3 bases at V and 2 bases at J, with 6 bases between the two ends. The CDR3 extends over 13 amino acids. CDR3: CASSFSPTDTQYF. The CDR3 DNA sequence: TGTGCCAGCAGTTTTTCTCCCACAGATACGCAGTATTTT.

This clonotype was observed at least ten times. This chain links TRBV28 with TRBJ2-7; TRBD1 matches 8 bases. Per the germline V gene, CDR1 is MDHEN and CDR2 is SYDVKM. Losses at the gene ends were 2 bases for V and 0 bases for J; bases not matched to a gene: 3. The CDR3 sequence is 15 residues long. As DNA, the CDR3 is TGTGCCAGCAGTTTAGGGGGACAGGTCTCCTACGAGCAGTACTTC. This gives the protein CASSLGGQVSYEQYF.

In its sample, this clonotype was seen a few times. The chain links TRBV4-1 to TRBJ2-2; TRBD2 is a possible D gene (6 bases). There are 15 residues in the CDR3. CDR1 and CDR2 (germline): MGHRA, YSYEKL. V lost 4 bases, J lost 6 bases, and 15 bases lay in between. The CDR3 bases are TGCGCCAGCAGCCGAACGACTAGTTGGTCCGGGGAGCTGTTTTTT. Translated, it gives CASSRTTSWSGELFF.

This chain uses TRBV30 with TRBJ2-7; D possibly corresponds to TRBD2 (5 bases). The CDR3 extends over 13 amino acids. Trimming left V 3 bases short and J 0 bases short, with 9 bases between. The germline V gene encodes CDR1 GTSNPN and CDR2 SVGIG (reference sequence). The CDR3 is CAWSPGSSYEQYF. The CDR3 DNA sequence: TGTGCCTGGAGCCCTGGGAGCTCCTACGAGCAGTACTTC.

The chain couples TRBV3-1 to TRBJ2-1; D perhaps matches TRBD2 (5 bases). V was clipped by 3 bases and J by 12 bases, with 15 bases between them. CDR1 and CDR2 from the germline V gene are LGHDT and YNNKEL (reference sequence). The CDR3 runs 13 residues. CDR3: CASSQYTGLVQFF. The CDR3 nucleotides are TGTGCCAGCAGCCAGTACACGGGATTGGTGCAGTTCTTC.

By share of the sample, this clonotype is medium-sized (0.01 to 0.1%). The chain carries TRBV9 and TRBJ2-3, with D possibly called TRBD1 or TRBD2 (5 bases each). The V end was cut by 2 bases, the J end by 5 bases, with 6 bases between. The CDR3 totals 12 residues. Germline V gene data show CDR1 as SGDLS and CDR2 as YYNGEE. DNA of the CDR3: TGTGCCAGCAGCGTTGGGGGAGATACGCAGTATTTT. Protein sequence: CASSVGGDTQYF.

This clonotype was found many times. V usage is TRBV2 and J usage is TRBJ2-2; D unclear. Germline CDR1 SNHLY, CDR2 FYNNEI. V shed 4 bases and J shed 3 bases, with 12 bases lying between them. This CDR3 has 15 amino acids. CDR3 DNA sequence: TGTGCCAGCAGTGCTGTGGGCCGGGACACCGGGGAGCTGTTTTTT. Translating gives CASSAVGRDTGELFF.

This clonotype was counted many times. The chain has TRBV5-1 and TRBJ1-1; D unclear. Trimming left V 1 base short and J 1 base short, with 5 bases between. CDR1 is SGHRS and CDR2 is YFSETQ in the germline V gene. The CDR3 length is 13 residues. Here the CDR3 DNA reads TGCGCCAGCAGCTTGATTAGGAACACTGAAGCTTTCTTT. Translated, it gives CASSLIRNTEAFF.